This TCR beta chain emerged from a study of human T cells and chemical hapten exposure. Study-level background: Minor pooled library volume differences mainly drove per-sample TCR yield variation.

Details on this clonotype: The antigen is unknown.

TCRdb independently ran MiXCR on the RACE reads; one entry per CDR3 protein. The data contain over 300,000 distinct CDR3 sequences, approximately 5.1% of them singletons. Germline CDR1 and CDR2: DFQATT and SNEGSKA (reference sequence). This CDR3 has 14 amino acids. The V gene lost 0 bases and the J gene lost 4 bases, with 10 bases spanning the gap. Time point defined: pre-sensitization, week 0. Sample treatment: therapeutic diphenylcyclopropenone sensitization with weekly scalp DPC. People who gave samples had alopecia, were 18 to 70 years old, and were suitable for DPC. Whole-study results and caveats: Healthy people's immune response may differ from that of the donors, who had alopecia.

The chain is built from TRBV20-1 and TRBJ1-3; D is uncertain. This TCR derives from a woman in her 50s with alopecia areata. Some clones in this sample may be carry-over from other donors' samples. The sample consisted of whole blood, taken in connection with sensitization to the hapten diphenylcyclopropenone (DPC). The CDR3 sequence: CSARDQRSGNTIYF. In DNA form, the CDR3 reads TGCAGTGCTAGAGATCAGAGATCCGGAAACACCATATATTTT.